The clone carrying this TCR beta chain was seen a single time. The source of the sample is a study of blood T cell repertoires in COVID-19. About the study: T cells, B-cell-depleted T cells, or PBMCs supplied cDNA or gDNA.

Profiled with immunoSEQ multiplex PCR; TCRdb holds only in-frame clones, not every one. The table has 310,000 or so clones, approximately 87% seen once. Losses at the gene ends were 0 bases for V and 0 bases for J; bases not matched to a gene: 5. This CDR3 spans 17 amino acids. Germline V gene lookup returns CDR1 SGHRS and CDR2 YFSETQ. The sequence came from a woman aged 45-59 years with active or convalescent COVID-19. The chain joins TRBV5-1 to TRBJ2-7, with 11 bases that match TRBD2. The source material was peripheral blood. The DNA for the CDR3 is TGCGCCAGCAGCTTGGATCCCGGGACTAGCGGCTCCTACGAGCAGTACTTC. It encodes CASSLDPGTSGSYEQYF.